Each of the 4 T cell receptor beta chains below was sequenced from the same sample in a study of low-dose radiotherapy and immunotherapy resistance in tumors (dated by TCRdb to the early 2020s). Taken with the paper, the label for time point translates to: after trial treatment. In light of the paper, this sample's treatment or condition label describes: LDRT plus nivolumab, ipilimumab, low-dose cyclophosphamide and aspirin (RACIN trial). The instrument given in TCRdb is Illumina HiSeq 2500. First-strand cDNA was synthesized with Superscript III and a set of TRAV- and TRBV-specific primers, covering both TCRalpha and TCRbeta chains. An approximately 19-cycle PCR with Phusion amplified the TCRs, pairing a constant-region primer with the adapter that was attached to the V primers. TCRdb reworked the public reads: Q25 trimming with fastp, MiXCR clone assembly, productive beta chains retained. Each entry is one CDR3 protein sequence, shown with its most common DNA and genes. Within this sample are tens of thousands of distinct CDR3 sequences, with about 20% of them counted one time only. The top ten clones comprise 9.5% to 15% of the sample.

The sequenced sample was PBMCs, obtained after low-dose radiotherapy plus immunotherapy. These receptor sequences come from a female donor with ovarian cancer.

The chain carries TRBV20-1 and TRBJ2-3; D remains unclear. The V end was cut by 3 bases, the J end by 4 bases, with 17 bases between. This CDR3 is 15 amino acids long. Per the germline V gene, CDR1 is DFQATT and CDR2 is SNEGSKA (reference sequence). Here the CDR3 DNA reads TGCAGTGCTAGGGTAACAAGTTCTGGCGCAGATACGCAGTATTTT. It encodes CSARVTSSGADTQYF.

Turning to this clonotype: Only one base separates this from a far larger clonotype, so it likely reflects a read error. The rearrangement uses TRBV7-9 and TRBJ2-1; unclear D gene. The CDR3 contains 14 residues. The germline V gene has CDR1 SEHNR and CDR2 FQNEAQ (reference sequence). The CDR3 spells CANSYRSSYNEQFF. The CDR3 DNA is TGTGCCAACAGCTACCGGAGCTCCTACAATGAGCAGTTCTTC.

Note on this clonotype: No DNA is shown, since the ends of the CDR3 on it are uncertain; the CDR3 is the one TCRdb lists. The V gene is TRBV3-1, the J gene TRBJ2-3. The length of the CDR3 is 16 amino acids, counting both ends. Looked up from germline, CDR1 is LGHDT and CDR2 is YNNKEL (reference sequence). The CDR3 sequence: CASSQDEVVGDTQYFF.

Many counts were recorded for this clonotype. J is TRBJ2-3 and V is TRBV24-1; D unclear. The CDR3 contains 15 residues. Germline-derived CDR1 and CDR2 are KGHDR and SFDVKD. V was clipped by 4 bases and J by 2 bases, with 12 bases between them. The CDR3 DNA is TGTGCCACCAGTGACCGTACAAGAACCACAGATACGCAGTATTTT. This encodes CATSDRTRTTDTQYF.